This T cell receptor beta chain was identified during a study of PD-L1 blockade in urothelial cancer. On the study more broadly: Previous chemotherapy exposure amounted to 0 to 3 regimens for patients. Investigators checked blood 3 weeks (second dose) and 6 weeks after treatment start.

Each patient presented with locally advanced or metastatic urothelial carcinoma. There are 13 residues in the CDR3. Germline lookup yields CDR1 MNHEY and CDR2 SVGAGI. Trimming took 6 bases from V and 5 from J, leaving 11 bases between them. Every PCR got spiked synthetic TCR analog templates. Assay: immunoSEQ multiplex PCR; the TCRdb copy retains only in-frame clones and omits some. This table has roughly 39,000 clones, around 89% appearing once. Material: PBMCs, obtained around atezolizumab (anti-PD-L1) treatment. The rearrangement uses TRBV6-5 and TRBJ1-5; TRBD1 might be the D (6 bases). This clonotype was sampled from a man aged 55 to 70 with urothelial cancer. The CDR3 here is CASSTTGYQPQHF. CDR3 in DNA: TGTGCCAGCAGCACGACAGGATATCAGCCCCAGCATTTT.